This T cell receptor beta chain is from a study of blood T cell repertoires in COVID-19 (dated by TCRdb to about 2020). Some background on the complete study: Collaborator samples came from the United States, Italy and Spain and covered acute and convalescent phases of COVID-19. Where available, HLA class I and class II types were taken from metadata supplied by the sample provider and were not determined by assay-based typing. The repertoires were released in a freely available public database meant as a resource for research on the immune response to SARS-CoV-2. The samples were drawn from two sources: the first 160 participants of the ongoing ImmuneRACE study, and some 1,300 subjects contributed by 6 global collaborators. The material from the prospective study consisted of cDNA or gDNA derived from T cells, B-cell-depleted T cells, or PBMCs. A de-identified subject ID, COVID-19 status, age in years and sex were almost always included in the sample metadata. Deeply sampled blood TCRbeta repertoires from subjects exposed to, actively infected with, or recovered from COVID-19 were included in the dataset. The investigation overall reported the following: How much clinical and demographic metadata was included differed by source and by participant, and the metadata was provided uncurated.

Taken from cysteine to phenylalanine, the CDR3 has 15 residues. Here the CDR3 DNA is all that survives: 45 bases in frame from base 1. V is reduced by 0 bases and J by 6 bases, leaving a spacing of 14 bases between them. The germline V gene specifies SGDLS as CDR1 and YYNGEE as CDR2. A remark on this clone: Its recognized antigen is unknown. Base qualities are not recorded, but no much larger clone differs from it by a single base.

The immunoSEQ Assay, a bias-controlled multiplex PCR, was used to amplify TCRbeta CDR3 regions from genomic DNA. Per the original workflow: The number of nucleated cells in each sample was estimated from the amplification of reference gene primers within the assay. Sequence reads were collapsed and filtered to measure the absolute abundance of every unique TCRbeta CDR3 rearrangement. For each sample, productive Simpson clonality was calculated by taking the square root of Simpson's diversity index across productive rearrangements. Not all clones reach the TCRdb copy of this immuneACCESS table, which keeps in-frame sequences only. Checked studies attribute under half of the gap to unresolved V genes and leave the rest unexplained. V, J and clone size are taken as reported in that table, and D and trimming were inferred from the DNA itself. Here the sample has approximately 110,000 clones; 80% to 95% occur a single time. The biggest ten clones account for around 2.1% of the sample.

At one collaborating source in Seattle, patients were enrolled during active infection and were followed longitudinally through the course of disease. Each collaborating institution followed its own protocols to collect whole blood in K2EDTA tubes. Collaborator samples were shipped for TCRbeta analysis as frozen whole blood, isolated PBMCs, or DNA extracted from either sample type. The sequence was obtained from a man aged 50 to 59 with COVID-19, enrolled during active disease. The chain uses TRBV9 and TRBJ2-3; no D gene call is confident. Sequencing was performed on peripheral blood. The DNA is TGTGCCAGCAGCGTAGCTCCGGGTGTATGGGATACGCAGTATTTT. Translated, this gives CASSVAPGVWDTQYF. Supplemented by the reference TRBV9 and TRBJ2-3 proteins around the CDR3, the complete variable domain is DSGVTQTPKHLITATGQRVTLRCSPRSGDLSVYWYQQSLDQGLQFLIQYYNGEERAKGNILERFSAQQFPDLHSELNLSSLELGDSALYFCASSVAPGVWDTQYFGPGTRLTVL.